This T cell receptor (beta chain) was recorded in a study of T cells in localized non-small cell lung cancer (dated by TCRdb to 2018 to 2020). For the study in its entirety: The study analyzed T cell repertoires of about 230 early-stage NSCLC patients, comparing tumors and uninvolved tumor-adjacent lungs. A mean age of 66.3 years was recorded for the NSCLC patients, of whom more than 120 were male and 107 were female. The cohort was made up of 200 to 250 treatment-naive NSCLC patients whose localized lung tumors had been resected. What the work shows at the level of the full study, not this receptor alone: Of the top 100 tumor clones, a median of roughly 56 were detected in paired uninvolved adjacent lung; 28 were also among that lung's top 100. Longer overall survival was associated with higher blood T cell density, whereas shorter survival was associated with higher adjacent-lung clonality. The highest T cell clonality was observed in uninvolved tumor-adjacent lung, where clonality exceeded that of tumor, suggesting that antigenic responses were more focused in uninvolved tumor-adjacent lung. Because of the exploratory design, TCR variables were selected using unadjusted p-values without false-discovery rate correction. Because multi-region sequencing of the tumors was not done, intratumor heterogeneity could not be ruled out.

V is pared back by 5 bases and J by 15 bases, with 20 bases lying between the germline termini. CDR1 SGHTA and CDR2 FQGNSA are derived from the germline V gene. The CDR3 goes from the cysteine to the phenylalanine over 13 residues. The kept DNA is CDR3 alone, 39 bases in frame from the first base. TCR beta CDR3 regions were sequenced from DNA using the immunoSEQ Assay. Per the source publication's procedure: T cell density was computed as TCR beta template counts normalized to usable DNA estimated by amplifying housekeeping genes. Using the preseqR package, richness was estimated by extrapolating to 120,000 templates for tissue samples and 400,000 templates for PBMC samples. Clonality was defined by subtracting Pielou's evenness from one. Differential abundance testing on productive amino-acid clonotypes, with a minimum total count of 5 and an alpha of 0.1, was used to identify tissue-enriched TCRs. The Jaccard Index and the Morisita Overlap Index were used to quantify repertoire overlap between compartments. GLIPH clustered TCR beta CDR3s with public tetramer-defined viral CDR3s; viral motifs required at least three viral sequences plus V-gene enrichment. Held by TCRdb, this immuneACCESS table contains in-frame sequences only and omits some clones. Under half of the omission traces to an unresolved V gene where checked; the cause of the rest is unknown. From that table come the V and J calls and clone size; the DNA was used to work out D and trimming. The sample table lists around 67,000 clones, 85% to 90% of them with a count of one. The ten largest clones represent under 2.5% of the sample.

At diagnosis, tumor, uninvolved tumor-adjacent lung and peripheral blood were collected and then preserved as a mix of FFPE and fresh-frozen material. For TCR repertoire profiling, blood samples were analyzed as peripheral blood mononuclear cells. Regarding this clone: The antigen it recognizes is unknown. Base quality data are lacking; no much larger clone is found one base away.

The chain employs TRBV7-2 and TRBJ2-1; the D gene is perhaps TRBD1, from 6 matching bases. This clonotype originated in a woman between 35 and 70 years old with stage I lung adenocarcinoma. Here the sequenced sample was peripheral blood, taken before any cancer treatment. The encoded CDR3 is CASSLPGWDKWFF. The bases are TGTGCCAGCAGCCTACCCGGTTGGGACAAGTGGTTCTTC.